This T cell receptor beta chain was captured by sequencing in a study of T cells in Graves' hyperthyroidism and ophthalmopathy. Whole-study context: Before treatment of any kind, peripheral blood was taken at initial diagnosis.

There are many counts of this clonotype. The study excluded patients with uncontrolled infection, other autoimmune disease, pregnancy or lactation. The CDR3 spans 13 residues. Germline loops: CDR1 SNHLY, CDR2 FYNNEI. V was trimmed by 4 bases and J by 6 bases, leaving 10 bases between them. Amplification of TCR beta CDR3 regions was performed using RNA transcripts as template. TCR CDR3 regions were first amplified by RT-PCR with HTBI primers. TCRdb ran MiXCR on the multiplex PCR reads and lists one entry per CDR3 protein. The sample includes approximately 570,000 distinct CDR3 sequences, less than 20% of them seen just once.

The origin of this receptor is a man aged 35 to 55 with Graves' ophthalmopathy. The material sequenced was blood. This sequence joins TRBV2 and TRBJ2-1; weak D call: TRBD2 (5 bases). As DNA, the CDR3 is TGTGCCAGCAGTGGAACTAGAGGCAATGAGCAGTTCTTC. It codes for CASSGTRGNEQFF.